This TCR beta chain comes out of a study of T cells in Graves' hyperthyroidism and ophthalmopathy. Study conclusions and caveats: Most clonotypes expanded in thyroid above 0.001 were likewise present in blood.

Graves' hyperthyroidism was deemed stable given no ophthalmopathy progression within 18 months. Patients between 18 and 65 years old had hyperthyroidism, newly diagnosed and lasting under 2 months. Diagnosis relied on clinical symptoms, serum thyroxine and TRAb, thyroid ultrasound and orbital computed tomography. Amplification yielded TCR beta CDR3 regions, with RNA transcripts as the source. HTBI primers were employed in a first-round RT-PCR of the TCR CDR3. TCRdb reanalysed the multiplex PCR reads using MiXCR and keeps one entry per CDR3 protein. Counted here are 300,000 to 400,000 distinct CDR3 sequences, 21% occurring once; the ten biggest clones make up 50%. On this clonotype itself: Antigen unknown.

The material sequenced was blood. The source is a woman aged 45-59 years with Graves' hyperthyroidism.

The CDR3 DNA reads TGCAGTGCTATACGGGGAGTTTACTACGAGCAGTACTTC. Protein product: CSAIRGVYYEQYF. The chain joins TRBV20-1 to TRBJ2-7; perhaps TRBD2 as D (5 bases). V was trimmed by 4 bases and J by 3 bases, leaving 13 bases between them. Germline assignment: CDR1 DFQATT and CDR2 SNEGSKA (reference sequence). The CDR3 runs 13 residues.